The 4 T cell receptor beta chains in this list originate from one sample, sequenced in a study of metastatic and nonmetastatic thyroid tumors. Ahead of thyroid surgery, no patient had received treatment of any kind. From the PCR reads, TCRdb re-called clones with MiXCR. The data show more than 13,000 clones, with about 29% seen just once and approximately 52% held by the top ten. Sequenced input: tumor tissue. These receptors all come from a male donor with papillary thyroid cancer or a benign thyroid nodule (not recorded which). Some clones in this sample may be carry-over from other donors' samples.

Many counts were recorded for this clone. A much larger clone lies a single base off, so this may be a read error. V usage is TRBV4-1 and J usage is TRBJ1-4, with 8 bases aligning to TRBD1. Germline loops: CDR1 MGHRA, CDR2 YSYEKL. The V and J ends lost 1 base and 7 bases, in that order; junction bases with no gene match: 8. This CDR3 comprises 16 residues. DNA for the CDR3: TGCGCCAGCAGCCAAGTGCCAGGACAGGGCCGTGAAAAACTGTTTTTT. It translates to CASSQVPGQGREKLFF.

This clone was counted many times. Written as DNA, the CDR3 is TGTGCCAGTAGTTCCCGTGGGGTACAAGAGACCCAGTACTTC. Its translation: CASSSRGVQETQYF. This chain uses TRBV19 with TRBJ2-5; no firm D call. Trimming cost V 5 bases and J 2 bases, with 12 bases left between them. Per germline, CDR1 LNHDA and CDR2 SQIVND (reference sequence). This CDR3 has 14 residues.

Comments on this clone: At one end, the junction sequence differs from germline, possibly due to a read error. The chain has TRBV4-1 and TRBJ2-3, with D tentatively TRBD1 or TRBD2 (5 bases each). This CDR3 spans 14 amino acids. Germline V gene sequence: CDR1 MGHRA, CDR2 YSYEKL. The CDR3 DNA is TGCGCCATCAGCCAAGGGACGGCCACAGATACGCAGTATTTT. Translated: CAISQGTATDTQYF.

By sample fraction, this clone is medium-sized. V and J are TRBV3-1 and TRBJ2-3; D could derive from TRBD1 or TRBD2 (5 bases each). The CDR3 sequence is 15 residues long. V lost 4 bases, J lost 2 bases, and 13 bases lay in between. Germline values: CDR1 LGHDT, CDR2 YNNKEL (reference sequence). CDR3 bases: TGTGCCAGCAGCCTGGGACGGATCCTCACAGATACGCAGTATTTT. This codes for CASSLGRILTDTQYF.